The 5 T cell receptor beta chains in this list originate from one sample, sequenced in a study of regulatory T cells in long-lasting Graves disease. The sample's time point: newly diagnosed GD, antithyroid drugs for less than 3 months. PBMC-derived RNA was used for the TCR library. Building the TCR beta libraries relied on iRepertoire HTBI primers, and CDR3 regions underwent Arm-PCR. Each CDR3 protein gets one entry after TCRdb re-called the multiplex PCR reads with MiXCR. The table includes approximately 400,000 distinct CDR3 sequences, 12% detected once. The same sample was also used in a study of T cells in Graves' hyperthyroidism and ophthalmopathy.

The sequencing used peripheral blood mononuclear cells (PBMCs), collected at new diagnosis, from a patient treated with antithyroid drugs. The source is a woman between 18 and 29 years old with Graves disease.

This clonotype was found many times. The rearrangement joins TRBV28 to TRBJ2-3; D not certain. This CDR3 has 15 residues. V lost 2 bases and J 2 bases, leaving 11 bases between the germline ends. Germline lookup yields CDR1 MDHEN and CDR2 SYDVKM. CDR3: CASSLQQHPTDTQYF. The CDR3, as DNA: TGTGCCAGCAGTTTACAACAGCATCCCACAGATACGCAGTATTTT.

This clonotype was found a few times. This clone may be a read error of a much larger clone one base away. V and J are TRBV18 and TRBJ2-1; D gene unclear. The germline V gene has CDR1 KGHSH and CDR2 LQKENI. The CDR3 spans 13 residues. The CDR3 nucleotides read TGTACCAGCTCACCACCGGTCAGAAATGAGCAGTTCTTC. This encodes CTSSPPVRNEQFF.

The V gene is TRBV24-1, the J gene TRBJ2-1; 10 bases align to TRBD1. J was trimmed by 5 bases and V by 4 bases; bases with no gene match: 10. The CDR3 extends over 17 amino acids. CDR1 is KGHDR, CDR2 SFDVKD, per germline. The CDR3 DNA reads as TGTGCCACCAGTGACCCCCGGGGGACAGGGGCCCACAATGAGCAGTTCTTC. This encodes CATSDPRGTGAHNEQFF.

The CDR3 DNA sequence: TGCGCCAGCAGCCGTGGACAGGGGGTAAACTATGGCTACACCTTC. The encoded protein is CASSRGQGVNYGYTF. This chain joins TRBV4-1 and TRBJ1-2; 10 bases map to TRBD1. This CDR3 spans 15 amino acids. The germline V gene encodes CDR1 MGHRA and CDR2 YSYEKL. Trimming cost V 4 bases and J 2 bases; bases outside gene matches: 4.

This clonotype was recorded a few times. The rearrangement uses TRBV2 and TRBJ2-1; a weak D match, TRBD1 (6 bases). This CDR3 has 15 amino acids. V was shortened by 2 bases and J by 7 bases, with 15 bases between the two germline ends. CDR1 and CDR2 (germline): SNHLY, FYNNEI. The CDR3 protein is CASSESPSRGNEQFF. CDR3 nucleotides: TGTGCCAGCAGTGAATCCCCCTCAAGGGGGAATGAGCAGTTCTTC.